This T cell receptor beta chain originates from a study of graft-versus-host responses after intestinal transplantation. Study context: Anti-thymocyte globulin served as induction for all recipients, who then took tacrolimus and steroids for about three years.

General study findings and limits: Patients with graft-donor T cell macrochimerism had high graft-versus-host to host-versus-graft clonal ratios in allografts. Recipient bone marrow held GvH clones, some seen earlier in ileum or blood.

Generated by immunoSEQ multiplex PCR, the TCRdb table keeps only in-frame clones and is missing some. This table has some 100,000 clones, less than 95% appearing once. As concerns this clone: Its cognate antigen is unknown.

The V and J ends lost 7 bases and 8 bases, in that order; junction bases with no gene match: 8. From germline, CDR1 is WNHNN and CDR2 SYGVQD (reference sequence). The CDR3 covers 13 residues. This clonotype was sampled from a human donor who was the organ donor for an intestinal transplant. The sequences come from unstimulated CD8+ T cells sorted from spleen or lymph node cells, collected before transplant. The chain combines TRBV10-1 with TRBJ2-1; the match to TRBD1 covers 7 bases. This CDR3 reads CASTAQGQDEQFF. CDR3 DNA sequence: TGCGCCAGCACAGCACAGGGGCAAGATGAGCAGTTCTTC.